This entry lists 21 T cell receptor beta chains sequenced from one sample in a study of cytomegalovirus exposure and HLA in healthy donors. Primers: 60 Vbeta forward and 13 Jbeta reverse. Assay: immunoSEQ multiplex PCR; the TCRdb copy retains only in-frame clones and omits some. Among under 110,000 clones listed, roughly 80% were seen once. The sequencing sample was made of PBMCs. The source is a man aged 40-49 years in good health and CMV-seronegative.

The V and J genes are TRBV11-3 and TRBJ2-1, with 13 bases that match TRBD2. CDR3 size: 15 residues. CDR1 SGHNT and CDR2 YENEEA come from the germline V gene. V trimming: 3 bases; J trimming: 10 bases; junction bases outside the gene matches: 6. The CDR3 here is CASSFSGTSGTEQFF. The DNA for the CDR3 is TGTGCCAGCAGCTTTTCCGGGACTAGCGGGACCGAGCAGTTCTTC.

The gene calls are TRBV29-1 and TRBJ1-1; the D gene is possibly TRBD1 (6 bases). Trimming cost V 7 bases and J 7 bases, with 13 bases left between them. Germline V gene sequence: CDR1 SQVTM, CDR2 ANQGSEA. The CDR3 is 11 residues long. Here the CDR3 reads CSALRGLEAFF. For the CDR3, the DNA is TGCAGCGCACTCAGGGGTCTTGAAGCTTTCTTT.

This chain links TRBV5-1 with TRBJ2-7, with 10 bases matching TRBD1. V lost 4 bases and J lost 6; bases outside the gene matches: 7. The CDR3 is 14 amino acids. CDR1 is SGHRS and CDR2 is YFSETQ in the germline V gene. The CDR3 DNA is TGCGCCAGCAGCCCAGTGACAGGGGGCTTCGAGCAGTACTTC. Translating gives CASSPVTGGFEQYF.

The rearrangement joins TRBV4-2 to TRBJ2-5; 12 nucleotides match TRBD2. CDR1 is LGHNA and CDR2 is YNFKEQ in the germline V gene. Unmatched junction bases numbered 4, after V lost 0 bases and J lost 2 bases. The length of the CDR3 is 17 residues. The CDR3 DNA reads TGTGCCAGCAGCCAAGAACTAGCGGGGGGTCCGCAAGAGACCCAGTACTTC. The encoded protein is CASSQELAGGPQETQYF.

CDR3 nucleotide sequence: TGCGCCAGCAGCTTGATCCGGGGAAGCACTGAAGCTTTCTTT. Translated: CASSLIRGSTEAFF. The chain links TRBV5-1 to TRBJ1-1, with D hard to call. The CDR3 consists of 14 residues. V was pared by 1 base and J by 4 bases, with 11 bases between. The V gene's germline CDR1 is SGHRS and CDR2 YFSETQ.

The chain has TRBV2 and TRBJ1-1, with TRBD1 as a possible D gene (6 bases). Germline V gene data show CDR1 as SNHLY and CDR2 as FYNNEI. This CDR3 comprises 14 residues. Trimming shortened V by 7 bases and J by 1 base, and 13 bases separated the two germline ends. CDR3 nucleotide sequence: TGTGCCAGCATTAAAATACAGGGGAACACTGAAGCTTTCTTT. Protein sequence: CASIKIQGNTEAFF.

CDR3 sequence reads: CASSPDSVSANTIYF. The CDR3 DNA reads as TGTGCCAGCAGCCCGGACAGCGTATCGGCAAACACCATATATTTT. J is TRBJ1-3 and V is TRBV7-8; possibly TRBD1 for D (6 bases). Between the trimmed V and J ends, which lost 5 bases and 6 bases, there was a span of 17 bases. Per the germline V gene, CDR1 is SGHVS and CDR2 is FQNEAQ. The CDR3 has 15 amino acids.

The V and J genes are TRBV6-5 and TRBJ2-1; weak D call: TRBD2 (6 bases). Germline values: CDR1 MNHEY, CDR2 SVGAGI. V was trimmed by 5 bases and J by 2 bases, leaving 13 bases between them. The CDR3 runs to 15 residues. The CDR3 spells CASSPYGGAYNEQFF. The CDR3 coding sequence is TGTGCCAGCAGTCCATACGGGGGAGCCTACAATGAGCAGTTCTTC.

CDR3 protein: CASRAGETQYF. In DNA form, the CDR3 reads TGTGCCAGCCGAGCTGGTGAGACCCAGTACTTC. The chain recombines TRBV5-4 with TRBJ2-5, with D unresolved. Germline V CDR1 and CDR2: SGHNT, YYREEE (reference sequence). The CDR3 loop spans 11 amino acids. With 7 bases removed from V and 5 bases from J, the gap between germline ends came to 9 bases.

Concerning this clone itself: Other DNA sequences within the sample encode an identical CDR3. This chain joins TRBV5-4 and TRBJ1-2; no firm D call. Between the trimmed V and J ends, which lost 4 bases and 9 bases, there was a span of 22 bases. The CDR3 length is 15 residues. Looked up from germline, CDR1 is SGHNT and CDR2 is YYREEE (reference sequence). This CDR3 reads CASSLESEWSASYTF. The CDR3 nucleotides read TGTGCCAGCAGCCTCGAAAGCGAGTGGTCCGCAAGCTACACCTTC.

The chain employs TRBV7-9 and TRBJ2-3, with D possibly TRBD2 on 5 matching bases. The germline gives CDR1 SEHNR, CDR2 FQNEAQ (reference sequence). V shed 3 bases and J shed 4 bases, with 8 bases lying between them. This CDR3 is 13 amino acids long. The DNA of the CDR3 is TGTGCCAGCAGCTTTCGGGGAGCAGATACGCAGTATTTT. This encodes CASSFRGADTQYF. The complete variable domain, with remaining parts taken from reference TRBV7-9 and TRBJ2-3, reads DTGVSQNPRHKITKRGQNVTFRCDPISEHNRLYWYRQTLGQGPEFLTYFQNEAQLEKSRLLSDRFSAERPKGSFSTLEIQRTEQGDSAMYLCASSFRGADTQYFGPGTRLTVL.

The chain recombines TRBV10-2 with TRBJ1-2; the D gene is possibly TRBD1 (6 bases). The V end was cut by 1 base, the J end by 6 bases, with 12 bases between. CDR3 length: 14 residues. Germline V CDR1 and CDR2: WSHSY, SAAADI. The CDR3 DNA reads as TGCGCCAGCAGTGAGTTAAACAACAGGGATGGCTACACCTTC. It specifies CASSELNNRDGYTF.

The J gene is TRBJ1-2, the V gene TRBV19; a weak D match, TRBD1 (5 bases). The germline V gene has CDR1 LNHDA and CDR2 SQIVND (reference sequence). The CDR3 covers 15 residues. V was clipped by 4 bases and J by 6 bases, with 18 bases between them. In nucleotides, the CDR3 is TGTGCCAGTAGTAAGGCGGGAAGGGGCTACGATGGCTACACCTTC. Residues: CASSKAGRGYDGYTF.

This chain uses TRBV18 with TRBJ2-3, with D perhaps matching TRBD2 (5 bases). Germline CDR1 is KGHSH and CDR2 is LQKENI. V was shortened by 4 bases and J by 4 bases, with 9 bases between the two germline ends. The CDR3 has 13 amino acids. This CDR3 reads CASSQGSPDTQYF. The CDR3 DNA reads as TGTGCCAGCTCACAAGGGAGTCCAGATACGCAGTATTTT.

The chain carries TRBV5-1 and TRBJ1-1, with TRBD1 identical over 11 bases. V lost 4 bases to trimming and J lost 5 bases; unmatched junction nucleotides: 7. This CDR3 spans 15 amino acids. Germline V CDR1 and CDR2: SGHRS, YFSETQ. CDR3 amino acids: CASSTGQGARTEAFF. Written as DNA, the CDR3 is TGCGCCAGCAGCACAGGACAGGGGGCGCGGACTGAAGCTTTCTTT.

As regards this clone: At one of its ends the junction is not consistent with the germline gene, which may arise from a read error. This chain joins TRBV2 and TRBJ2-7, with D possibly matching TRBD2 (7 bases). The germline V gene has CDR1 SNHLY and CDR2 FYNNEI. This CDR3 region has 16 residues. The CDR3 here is CASTEPGGGRSYEQYF. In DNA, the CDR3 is TGTGCCAGCACTGAACCGGGGGGCGGAAGGAGCTACGAGCAGTACTTC.

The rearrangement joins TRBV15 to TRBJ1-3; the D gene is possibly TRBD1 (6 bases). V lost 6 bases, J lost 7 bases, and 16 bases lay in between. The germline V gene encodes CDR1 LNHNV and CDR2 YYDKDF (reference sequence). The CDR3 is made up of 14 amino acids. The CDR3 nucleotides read TGTGCCACCAGTTCTGGGCGACAGGACAACACCATATATTTT. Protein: CATSSGRQDNTIYF.

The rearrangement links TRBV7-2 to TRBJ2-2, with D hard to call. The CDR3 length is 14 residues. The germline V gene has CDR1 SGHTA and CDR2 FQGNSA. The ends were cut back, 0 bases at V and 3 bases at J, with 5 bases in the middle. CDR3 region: CASSLAPDTGELFF. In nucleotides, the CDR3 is TGTGCCAGCAGCTTAGCGCCAGACACCGGGGAGCTGTTTTTT.

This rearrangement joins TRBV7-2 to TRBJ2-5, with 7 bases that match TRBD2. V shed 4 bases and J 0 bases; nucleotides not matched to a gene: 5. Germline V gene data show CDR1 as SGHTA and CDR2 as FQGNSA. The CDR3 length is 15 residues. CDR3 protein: CASSSLGTNQETQYF. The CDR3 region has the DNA TGTGCCAGCAGCTCACTCGGGACTAACCAAGAGACCCAGTACTTC.

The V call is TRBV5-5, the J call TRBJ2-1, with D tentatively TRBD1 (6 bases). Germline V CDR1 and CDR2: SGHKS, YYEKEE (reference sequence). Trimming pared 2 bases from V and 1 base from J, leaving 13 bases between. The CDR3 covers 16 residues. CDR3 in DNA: TGTGCCAGCAGCTTCAGGGGAAGTTCGTCCTACAATGAGCAGTTCTTC. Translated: CASSFRGSSSYNEQFF.

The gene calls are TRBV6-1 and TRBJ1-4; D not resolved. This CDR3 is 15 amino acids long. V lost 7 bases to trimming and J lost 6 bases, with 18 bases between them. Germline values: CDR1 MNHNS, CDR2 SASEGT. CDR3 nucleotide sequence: TGTGCCAGCAACCTAGCAGGAGACTTTGATGAAAAACTGTTTTTT. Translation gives CASNLAGDFDEKLFF.